These 8 T cell receptor beta chains share one sample of origin, sequenced in a study of CD8+CD57+ T cells in acquired aplastic anemia. Profiling that covered TCR beta VDJ and CDR3 relied on genomic DNA as its template. TCRdb reprocessed the reads via MiXCR and lists one record per CDR3 protein. The top ten hold 0.95% to 1.3% of the sample, which has about 210,000 distinct CDR3 sequences, 34% seen once. Specimen: sorted CD4+, CD8+, or CD8+CD57+ T cells (not recorded which) from PBMCs. The receptor source for this set is a human donor in good health, serving as a control.

The rearrangement joins TRBV2 to TRBJ1-2; TRBD1 aligns across 9 bases. There are 14 residues in the CDR3. Germline CDR1 is SNHLY and CDR2 is FYNNEI. J lost 7 bases, V lost 6 bases, and 9 bases had no gene match. The CDR3 loop is CASSEGTGLSGYTF. DNA for the CDR3: TGTGCCAGCAGCGAGGGGACAGGGTTGTCTGGCTACACCTTC.

Remarks on this clonotype: A much larger clone lies one base from this, so it may be a read error. The chain has TRBV2 and TRBJ2-5; 10 bases fit TRBD2. Trimming removed 2 bases from V and 0 bases from J; junction bases left unmatched: 9. The CDR3 runs to 18 residues. CDR1 and CDR2 from the germline V gene are SNHLY and FYNNEI. CDR3 DNA sequence: TGTGCCAGCAGTGAAACGCTAGCGGGGGAGACGAACCAAGAGACCCAGTACTTC. Its protein product is CASSETLAGETNQETQYF. The variable domain in full, with the rest retrieved from reference TRBV2 and TRBJ2-5, is EPEVTQTPSHQVTQMGQEVILRCVPISNHLYFYWYRQILGQKVEFLVSFYNNEISEKSEIFDDQFSVERPDGSNFTLKIRSTKLEDSAMYFCASSETLAGETNQETQYFGPGTRLLVL.

CDR3 amino acids: CASSDLGDFHGYTF. The CDR3 DNA sequence: TGTGCCAGCAGTGATTTGGGGGATTTCCATGGCTACACCTTC. The chain carries TRBV6-1 and TRBJ1-2; possible D gene TRBD1, 5 bases. The ends were cut back, 3 bases at V and 6 bases at J, with 14 bases in the middle. Looked up from germline, CDR1 is MNHNS and CDR2 is SASEGT. The CDR3 contains 14 residues.

This clonotype was counted ten times or more. The chain couples TRBV14 to TRBJ1-2; D is unresolved. Deletions cut 1 base from V and 1 base from J, with 16 bases between. CDR1 is SGHDN, CDR2 FVKESK, per germline. The CDR3 length is 17 residues. CDR3 region: CASSQGVSRALNYGYTF. The CDR3 nucleotides are TGTGCCAGCAGCCAAGGGGTCAGCCGCGCCCTTAACTATGGCTACACCTTC. The full variable domain, its missing parts supplied by reference TRBV14 and TRBJ1-2, is EAGVTQFPSHSVIEKGQTVTLRCDPISGHDNLYWYRRVMGKEIKFLLHFVKESKQDESGMPNNRFLAERTGGTYSTLKVQPAELEDSGVYFCASSQGVSRALNYGYTFGSGTRLTVV.

The chain links TRBV19 to TRBJ1-5, with D hard to call. The germline CDR1 and CDR2 sequences are LNHDA and SQIVND (reference sequence). CDR3 length: 10 amino acids. Trimming pared 5 bases from V and 9 bases from J, leaving 5 bases between. CDR3 bases: TGTGCCAGTAGTTGGGGGCCCCAGCATTTT. Amino acid sequence: CASSWGPQHF.

There are many counts of this clonotype. This chain links TRBV2 with TRBJ2-7; TRBD2 matches at 12 bases. Germline assignment: CDR1 SNHLY and CDR2 FYNNEI. The CDR3 contains 15 residues. The trim removed 3 bases at V and 6 bases at J, leaving 6 bases unmatched. As DNA, the CDR3 is TGTGCCAGCAGTGAGAGACTAGCGGGAGTTGGCGAGCAGTACTTC. It yields the protein CASSERLAGVGEQYF.

The rearrangement joins TRBV2 to TRBJ2-7; 12 bases fit TRBD2. This CDR3 comprises 12 residues. V was clipped by 6 bases and J by 6 bases; unmatched bases: 0. Germline-derived CDR1 and CDR2 are SNHLY and FYNNEI. The CDR3 loop is CASRGLAGEQYF. As DNA, the CDR3 is TGTGCCAGCAGGGGACTAGCGGGCGAGCAGTACTTC.

A remark on this clonotype: A much larger clone sits a single nucleotide away, making a read error possible. The CDR3 DNA reads TGTGCCAGCAGAGGTTCAGGGGGGCAGCCCCAGCATTTT. Amino acid sequence: CASRGSGGQPQHF. The rearrangement joins TRBV6-1 to TRBJ1-5; TRBD1 matches 7 bases. CDR3 length equals 13 residues. Germline assignment: CDR1 MNHNS and CDR2 SASEGT. Losses at the gene ends were 6 bases for V and 7 bases for J; bases not matched to a gene: 6.